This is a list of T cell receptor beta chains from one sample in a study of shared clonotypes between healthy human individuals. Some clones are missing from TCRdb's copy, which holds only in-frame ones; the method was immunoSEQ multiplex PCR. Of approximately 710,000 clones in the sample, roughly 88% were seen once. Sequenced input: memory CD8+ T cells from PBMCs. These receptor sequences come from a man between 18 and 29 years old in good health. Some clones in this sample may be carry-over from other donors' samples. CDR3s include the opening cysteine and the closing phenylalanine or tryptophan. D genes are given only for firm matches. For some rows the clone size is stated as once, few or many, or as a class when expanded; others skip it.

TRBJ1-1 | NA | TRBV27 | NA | TGTGCCAGCAGTTCCCCGGAGGGAGCTTTCTTT | CASSSPEGAFF
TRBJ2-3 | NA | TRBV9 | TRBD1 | TGTGCCAGCAGCTTCGGGACAGGGGGCTTAGATACGCAGTATTTT | CASSFGTGGLDTQYF
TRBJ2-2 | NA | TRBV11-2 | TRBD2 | TGTGCCAGTACTCCAAGCGGGAGGGCTCACACCGGGGAGCTGTTTTTT | CASTPSGRAHTGELFF
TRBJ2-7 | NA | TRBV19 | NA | TGTGCCAGTAGTATCGACAGGTCCTACGAGCAGTACTTC | CASSIDRSYEQYF
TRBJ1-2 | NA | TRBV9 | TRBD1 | TGTGCCAGCAGCGTAGGGACAGGGGGTGGCTATGGCTACACCTTC | CASSVGTGGGYGYTF
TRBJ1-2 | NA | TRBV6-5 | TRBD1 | TGTGCCAGCAGTCCTCCGACAGGGGGGGGTTACACCTTC | CASSPPTGGGYTF
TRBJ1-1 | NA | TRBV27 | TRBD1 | TGTGCCAGCAGTTTCCACCGGGACAGGGTAAAGAACACTGAAGCTTTCTTT | CASSFHRDRVKNTEAFF
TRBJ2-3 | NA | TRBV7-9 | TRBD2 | TGTGCCAGCAGCTTAACCCTAGCGGGAGGGACAGATACGCAGTATTTT | CASSLTLAGGTDTQYF
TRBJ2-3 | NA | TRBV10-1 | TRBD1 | TGCGCCAGCAGTGCACTCAGGGGGCGTTGGACAGATACGCAGTATTTT | CASSALRGRWTDTQYF
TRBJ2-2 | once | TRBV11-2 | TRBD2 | TGTGCCAGCAGCTCCGTCACTAGCGGGCCCTCCGGGGAGCTGTTTTTT | CASSSVTSGPSGELFF
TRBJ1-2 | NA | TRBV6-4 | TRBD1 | TGTGCCAGCAGTGACGGGGGGACAGGTCTCGGCTACACCTTC | CASSDGGTGLGYTF
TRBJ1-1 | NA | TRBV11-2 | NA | TGTGCCAGCAGCTTAGGTTACTCGGAAACTGAAGCTTTCTTT | CASSLGYSETEAFF
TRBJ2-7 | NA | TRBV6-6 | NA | TGTGCCAGCAGTTATGGTAGCCGGACCGCCTACGAGCAGTACTTC | CASSYGSRTAYEQYF
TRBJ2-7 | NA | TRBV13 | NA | TGTGCCAGCAGCTTAGGCGGGAGTGGGGCTTACGAGCAGTACTTC | CASSLGGSGAYEQYF
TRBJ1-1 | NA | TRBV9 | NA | TGTGCCAGCAGCGTTGGGGGGCTCACTGAAGCTTTCTTT | CASSVGGLTEAFF
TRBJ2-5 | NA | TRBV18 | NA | TGTGCCAGCTCACCACTTTTCCCGGGAGCCGGTGAAGAGACCCAGTACTTC | CASSPLFPGAGEETQYF
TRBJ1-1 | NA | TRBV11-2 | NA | TGTGCCAGCAGCTTAGTAATGGCCTCGAACACTGAAGCTTTCTTT | CASSLVMASNTEAFF
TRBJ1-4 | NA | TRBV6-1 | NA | TGTGCCAGCAGTGAAGCGAGGCATCTCGGCGAAAAACTGTTTTTT | CASSEARHLGEKLFF
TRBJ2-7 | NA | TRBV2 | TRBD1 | TGTGCCAGCAGCTATCGGGACAGGGACGAGCAGTACTTC | CASSYRDRDEQYF
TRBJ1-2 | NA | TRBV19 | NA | TGTGCCAGTAGCCCCGCCTTCGGCTATGGCTACACCTTC | CASSPAFGYGYTF
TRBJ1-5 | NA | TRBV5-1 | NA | TGCGCCAGCAGCTTGGCCAACCGGGAATGGGGGCCCCAGCATTTT | CASSLANREWGPQHF
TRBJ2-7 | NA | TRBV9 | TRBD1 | TGTGCCAGCAGCGTAGGTTGGGGACAGGGGGCGGTTGAGCAGTACTTC | CASSVGWGQGAVEQYF
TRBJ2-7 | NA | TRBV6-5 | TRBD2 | TGTGCCAGCAGTTACGCGGGGGACGCCTACGAGCAGTACTTC | CASSYAGDAYEQYF
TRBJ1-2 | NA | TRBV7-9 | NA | TGTGCCAGCAGCTCCTGGAGTACCTTAGCTAACTATGGCTACACCTTC | CASSSWSTLANYGYTF
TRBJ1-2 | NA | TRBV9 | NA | TGTGCCAGCAGCGTAGGAGGCTCCGGGACACTCTATGGCTACACCTTC | CASSVGGSGTLYGYTF
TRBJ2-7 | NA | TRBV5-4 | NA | TGTGCCAGCAGCTGGGGCCCTTCCGAGCAGTACTTC | CASSWGPSEQYF
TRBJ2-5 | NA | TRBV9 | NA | TGTGCCAGCAGCCCCCCAGGGGGGCCCCTCCTCCAAGAGACCCAGTACTTC | CASSPPGGPLLQETQYF
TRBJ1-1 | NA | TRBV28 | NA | TGTGCCAGCAGACAGGACTTCACTGAAGCTTTCTTT | CASRQDFTEAFF
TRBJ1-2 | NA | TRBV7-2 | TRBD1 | TGTGCCAGCAGCTTAGGATTCCGGACAGGGTCCGACTATGGCTACACCTTC | CASSLGFRTGSDYGYTF
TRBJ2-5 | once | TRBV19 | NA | TGTGCCAGTAGTATAGATCGAGAGGGGCTCCAAGAGACCCAGTACTTC | CASSIDREGLQETQYF
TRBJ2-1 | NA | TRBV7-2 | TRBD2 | TGTGCCAGCAGCTTGACTAGCGGCCCCTACAATGAGCAGTTCTTC | CASSLTSGPYNEQFF
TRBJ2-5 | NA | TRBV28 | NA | TGTGCCAGCAGTTTAAGGGGACTGCAGTACCAAGAGACCCAGTACTTC | CASSLRGLQYQETQYF
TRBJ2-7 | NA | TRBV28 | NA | TGTGCCAGCAGAGGGACGCGCTCGACAGGTTTCTCCTACGAGCAGTACTTC | CASRGTRSTGFSYEQYF
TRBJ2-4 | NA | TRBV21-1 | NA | TGTGCCAGGCACGGGAGGTTAACCAAAAACATTCAGTACTTC | CARHGRLTKNIQYF
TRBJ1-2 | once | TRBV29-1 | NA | TGCAGCGGACCGGGACAAAAAAGAGGGGGCTACACCTTC | CSGPGQKRGGYTF
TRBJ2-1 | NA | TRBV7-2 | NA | TGTGCCAGCAGCCCACTGAGTTTCTACAATGAGCAGTTCTTC | CASSPLSFYNEQFF
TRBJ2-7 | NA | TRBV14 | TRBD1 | TGTGCCAGCAGCCCATTGACGGACAGGGTAGCCTACGAGCAGTACTTC | CASSPLTDRVAYEQYF
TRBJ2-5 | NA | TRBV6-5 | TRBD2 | TGTGCCAGCAGTTACAATCCTAGCGGGGAGACCCAGTACTTC | CASSYNPSGETQYF
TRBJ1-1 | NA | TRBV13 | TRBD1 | TGTGCCAGCAGCGCACCTGACAGGGAGGTACCTGAAGCTTTCTTT | CASSAPDREVPEAFF